The 20 T cell receptor beta chains below were found in one sample sequenced in a study of T cell changes during pregnancy in multiple sclerosis. Method: immunoSEQ multiplex PCR; TCRdb's copy keeps in-frame clones and lacks some. The table includes about 120,000 clones, approximately 95% detected once. Sequencing was performed on peripheral blood, taken before pregnancy. These receptor sequences come from a female donor with multiple sclerosis, enrolled in a pregnancy study.

This chain connects TRBV30 to TRBJ2-3, with D possibly being TRBD1 (5 bases). The CDR3 is 11 amino acids. Between the trimmed V and J ends, which lost 3 bases and 6 bases, there was a span of 7 bases. The V gene's germline CDR1 is GTSNPN and CDR2 SVGIG (reference sequence). The CDR3 region has the DNA TGTGCCTGGAGAAACAGGGATACGCAGTATTTT. Amino acid sequence: CAWRNRDTQYF. The full variable domain, its missing parts supplied by reference TRBV30 and TRBJ2-3, is SQTIHQWPATLVQPVGSPLSLECTVEGTSNPNLYWYRQAAGRGLQLLFYSVGIGQISSEVPQNLSASRPQDRQFILSSKKLLLSDSGFYLCAWRNRDTQYFGPGTRLTVL.

The CDR3 nucleotides are TGCGCCAGCAGCTTGTCGACAGGTACGCAAGAGACCCAGTACTTC. Translated: CASSLSTGTQETQYF. The rearrangement joins TRBV5-1 to TRBJ2-5; D possibly corresponds to TRBD1 (6 bases). Trimming removed 1 base from V and 2 bases from J, with 12 bases in between. Looked up from germline, CDR1 is SGHRS and CDR2 is YFSETQ. The CDR3 runs to 15 residues.

The rearrangement joins TRBV7-3 to TRBJ1-1; D unresolved. The CDR3 extends over 13 amino acids. CDR1 is SGHTA and CDR2 is FQGTGA in the germline V gene. With 4 bases removed from V and 5 bases from J, the gap between germline ends came to 11 bases. The CDR3: CASSSRAGTEAFF. DNA of the CDR3: TGTGCCAGCAGCTCGCGGGCGGGGACTGAAGCTTTCTTT.

The chain has TRBV6-5 and TRBJ1-6, with 7 bases that match TRBD1. Per the germline V gene, CDR1 is MNHEY and CDR2 is SVGAGI. With 2 bases clipped from V and 6 bases from J, the junction kept 4 bases outside the gene matches. This CDR3 has 15 amino acids. The CDR3 spells CASSYAPGGNSPLHF. CDR3 sequence (DNA): TGTGCCAGCAGTTACGCGCCAGGGGGTAATTCACCCCTCCACTTT.

Only one count was recorded for this clone. The rearrangement links TRBV6-6 to TRBJ2-7; the match to TRBD2 covers 9 bases. From germline, CDR1 is MNHNY and CDR2 SVGAGI (reference sequence). The CDR3 runs to 14 residues. V shed 6 bases, J shed 1 base, and the junction held 4 bases outside the gene matches. In nucleotides, the CDR3 is TGTGCCAGCAGGGCGCGGGGGGGGTCCTACGAGCAGTACTTC. Protein sequence: CASRARGGSYEQYF.

CDR3 bases: TGTGCCAGCAGTTCCCCCAGGGGCCCTGGAAACACCATATATTTT. This codes for CASSSPRGPGNTIYF. The gene calls are TRBV6-6 and TRBJ1-3; D possibly corresponds to TRBD1 (6 bases). The V end was cut by 4 bases, the J end by 2 bases, with 12 bases between. Looked up from germline, CDR1 is MNHNY and CDR2 is SVGAGI (reference sequence). The CDR3 has 15 residues.

The chain links TRBV6-1 to TRBJ2-5; a possible D gene is TRBD2 (7 bases). The CDR3 extends over 15 amino acids. Germline V gene lookup returns CDR1 MNHNS and CDR2 SASEGT. Deletions cut 6 bases from V and 2 bases from J, with 16 bases between. CDR3 sequence: CASRRGRGGQETQYF. In DNA, the CDR3 is TGTGCCAGCAGGAGGGGGAGGGGGGGGCAAGAGACCCAGTACTTC.

In regard to this clone: The germline gene is not matched at one end of the junction; a read error may be the cause. The chain carries TRBV2 and TRBJ2-4; TRBD1 agrees at 7 bases. The germline CDR1 and CDR2 sequences are SNHLY and FYNNEI. This CDR3 has 11 amino acids. The CDR3 is CASSDWGQIDF. CDR3 coding DNA: TGTGCCAGCAGTGATTGGGGACAGATAGACTTC. Full variable domain (remainder filled in from reference TRBV2 and TRBJ2-4): EPEVTQTPSHQVTQMGQEVILRCVPISNHLYFYWYRQILGQKVEFLVSFYNNEISEKSEIFDDQFSVERPDGSNFTLKIRSTKLEDSAMYFCASSDWGQIDFGAGTRLSVL.

In this sample, this clone turned up once. The CDR3 DNA is TGTGCCAGCAGTCCCGGGACTAGCGGGGCGTACAATGAGCAGTTCTTC. Protein product: CASSPGTSGAYNEQFF. The chain carries TRBV7-2 and TRBJ2-1; the match to TRBD2 covers 13 bases. This CDR3 is built from 16 residues. CDR1 SGHTA and CDR2 FQGNSA come from the germline V gene. Trimming took 6 bases from V and 4 from J; bases not matched to a gene: 6. The full variable domain, completed using reference TRBV7-2 and TRBJ2-1, is GAGVSQSPSNKVTEKGKDVELRCDPISGHTALYWYRQSLGQGLEFLIYFQGNSAPDKSGLPSDRFSAERTGGSVSTLTIQRTQQEDSAVYLCASSPGTSGAYNEQFFGPGTRLTVL.

The V and J genes are TRBV6-6 and TRBJ1-1, with D unresolved. The germline CDR1 and CDR2 sequences are MNHNY and SVGAGI (reference sequence). Deletions cut 2 bases from V and 8 bases from J, with 12 bases between. The CDR3 sequence is 13 residues long. The CDR3, as DNA: TGTGCCAGCAGTTACCCGTCCGTTGGCGAAGCTTTCTTT. This gives the protein CASSYPSVGEAFF.

The chain combines TRBV11-2 with TRBJ2-1; D possibly corresponds to TRBD1 (6 bases). This CDR3 comprises 15 residues. Germline values: CDR1 SGHAT, CDR2 FQNNGV. V was pared by 0 bases and J by 4 bases, with 10 bases between. The CDR3 bases are TGTGCCAGCAGCTTAGAACCCGGACAGTACAATGAGCAGTTCTTC. Translation gives CASSLEPGQYNEQFF.

This clone was picked up one time. The chain couples TRBV4-1 to TRBJ2-3; D possibly corresponds to TRBD1 (6 bases). Germline V gene sequence: CDR1 MGHRA, CDR2 YSYEKL. Trimming cost V 4 bases and J 10 bases, with 27 bases left between them. This CDR3 is 17 amino acids long. The CDR3, as DNA: TGCGCCAGCAGCCCCCATCCGGACAGTGATCGGATGGGGTCGCAGTATTTT. Residues: CASSPHPDSDRMGSQYF.

J is TRBJ1-1 and V is TRBV5-1, with 9 bases fitting TRBD1. The germline V gene encodes CDR1 SGHRS and CDR2 YFSETQ. This CDR3 contains 14 residues. V dropped 3 bases and J dropped 5; count of bases not matched to a gene: 5. This CDR3 reads CASSSGQGWTEAFF. The CDR3 DNA reads TGCGCCAGCAGCTCGGGACAGGGCTGGACTGAAGCTTTCTTT.

The J gene is TRBJ1-2, the V gene TRBV21-1; TRBD1, as called in the table, went unchecked against the DNA. TRBV21-1 is shown as a pseudogene. The CDR3 is 16 residues long. CDR3 protein: CASSKGRVGRGQGYTF. As DNA, the CDR3 is TGTGCCAGCAGCAAAGGGAGGGTGGGCAGGGGGCAAGGCTACACCTTC.

The chain links TRBV18 to TRBJ2-3, with 14 bases identical to TRBD2. There are 17 residues in the CDR3. V dropped 2 bases and J dropped 2; count of bases not matched to a gene: 3. The germline V gene has CDR1 KGHSH and CDR2 LQKENI. The CDR3 is CASSPRTSGRPTDTQYF. DNA of the CDR3: TGTGCCAGCTCACCAAGGACTAGCGGGAGGCCCACAGATACGCAGTATTTT.

The chain couples TRBV18 to TRBJ1-1, with TRBD1 as a possible D gene (5 bases). There are 13 residues in the CDR3. Per germline, CDR1 KGHSH and CDR2 LQKENI. V lost 3 bases and J lost 3, with 8 bases in between. The CDR3 is CASSPGGDTEAFF. The CDR3 DNA sequence: TGTGCCAGCTCACCGGGGGGAGACACTGAAGCTTTCTTT.

This clone was observed once. V gene TRBV11-2 combines with J gene TRBJ2-7; 8 bases line up with TRBD1. V was pared by 3 bases and J by 1 base, with 5 bases of the junction left unmatched. The CDR3 covers 15 residues. CDR1 is SGHAT, CDR2 FQNNGV, per germline. The CDR3 loop reads CASSLQGASSYEQYF. DNA of the CDR3: TGTGCCAGCAGCTTGCAGGGGGCATCATCCTACGAGCAGTACTTC.

The chain carries TRBV19 and TRBJ2-3; 7 nucleotides line up with TRBD1. The germline V gene encodes CDR1 LNHDA and CDR2 SQIVND (reference sequence). The junction had 9 bases not matched to a gene; V was cut back by 3 bases and J by 0 bases. The CDR3 loop spans 17 amino acids. The CDR3 spells CASSIRPRQGSTDTQYF. In DNA form, the CDR3 reads TGTGCCAGTAGTATCCGCCCTCGACAGGGTAGCACAGATACGCAGTATTTT.

The CDR3 loop reads CAWSRGLGPLHF. Here the CDR3 DNA reads TGTGCCTGGAGTCGAGGGCTCGGGCCCCTCCACTTT. The chain uses TRBV30 and TRBJ1-6; no clear D gene. V was trimmed by 2 bases and J by 13 bases, leaving 12 bases between them. The CDR3 consists of 12 residues. Germline V lookup: CDR1 GTSNPN, CDR2 SVGIG (reference sequence).

The V gene is TRBV21-1, the J gene TRBJ1-3; TRBD1 reflects the table's D call only, with no check against the DNA. TRBV21-1 is a pseudogene. The CDR3 has 18 amino acids. As DNA, the CDR3 is TGTGCCAGCAGAACAGGACAGGGCGACGGTCTACCTGGAAACACCATATATTTT. Protein: CASRTGQGDGLPGNTIYF.